This TCR beta chain was observed in a study of cytomegalovirus exposure and HLA in healthy donors. With 60 Vbeta and 13 Jbeta primers, the PCR was carried out. The data were produced by immunoSEQ multiplex PCR, yet TCRdb's version contains in-frame clones alone and is incomplete. In the table there are more than 150,000 clones, about three quarters of which are singletons. With respect to this clone: Its antigen is unidentified.

Findings of the study overall: Rates of TCR association differed by HLA locus in a later analysis, with DRB1 highest and HLA-C lowest. Later on, an analysis tied under 20,000 TCR beta sequences to HLA alleles at 0.05 false discovery rate.

V lost 5 bases and J lost 6; bases outside the gene matches: 4. This CDR3 has 13 amino acids. The germline V gene has CDR1 PRHDT and CDR2 FYEKMQ (reference sequence). The sequenced material came from PBMCs. The receptor was isolated from a man aged 18-30 years in good health and CMV-seronegative. The V and J genes are TRBV13 and TRBJ1-3; 7 bases line up with TRBD1. This chain's CDR3 is CASSRGQTNTIYF. The CDR3 DNA reads as TGTGCCAGCAGCAGGGGACAGACAAACACCATATATTTT.